This TCR beta chain emerged from a study of shared clonotypes between healthy human individuals. The method was immunoSEQ multiplex PCR; TCRdb's version includes in-frame clones alone and lacks a portion of them. The data contain about 520,000 clones, almost 80% of them singletons. Between the trimmed V and J ends, which lost 3 bases and 1 base, there was a span of 13 bases. CDR1 and CDR2 from the germline V gene are SGHRS and YFSETQ. The CDR3 covers 15 residues. This receptor was obtained from a woman aged 40-49 years in good health. Some clones in this sample may be carry-over from other donors' samples. The V gene is TRBV5-1, the J gene TRBJ2-5; tentative D call: TRBD1 (6 bases). Material: PBMCs. CDR3 residues: CASSSLAGVQETQYF. CDR3 DNA: TGCGCCAGCAGCTCCCTGGCAGGGGTCCAAGAGACCCAGTACTTC.